This T cell receptor (beta chain) was retrieved from a study of T-cell memory formation after mild COVID-19. TCRdb itself ran the 5' RACE reads through MiXCR, one entry per CDR3 protein. The table shows fewer than 50,000 distinct CDR3 sequences, with roughly 9% occurring only once. Germline V lookup: CDR1 DFQATT, CDR2 SNEGSKA (reference sequence). The ends were cut back, 1 base at V and 0 bases at J, with 6 bases in the middle. The CDR3 runs to 13 residues. The chain carries TRBV20-1 and TRBJ1-1; unclear D gene. The source is an adult woman who had mild COVID-19 (a few samples of this study predate the infection). Cell type and time point are not known. Sequencing used PBMCs or a T cell subset sorted from them (not recorded which). The chain's CDR3 is CSARAPLNTEAFF. The CDR3 DNA sequence: TGCAGTGCTAGAGCCCCCTTGAACACTGAAGCTTTCTTT.